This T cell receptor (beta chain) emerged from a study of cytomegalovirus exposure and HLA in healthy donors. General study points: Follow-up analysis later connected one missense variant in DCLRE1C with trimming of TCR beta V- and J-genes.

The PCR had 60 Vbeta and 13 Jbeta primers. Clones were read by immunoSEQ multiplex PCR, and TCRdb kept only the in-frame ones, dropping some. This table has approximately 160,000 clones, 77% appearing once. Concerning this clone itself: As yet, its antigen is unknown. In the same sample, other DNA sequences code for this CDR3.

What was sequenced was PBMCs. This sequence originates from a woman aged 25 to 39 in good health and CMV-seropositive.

The CDR3 DNA reads TGCGCCAGCAGCTTGCGGACTAGCGGGAGTTACGAGCAGTACTTC. This translates into CASSLRTSGSYEQYF. This sequence joins TRBV5-1 and TRBJ2-7, with TRBD2 matching 13 bases. Unmatched junction bases numbered 2, after V lost 1 base and J lost 4 bases. Germline-derived CDR1 and CDR2 are SGHRS and YFSETQ. This CDR3 comprises 15 residues.